This TCR beta chain was sequenced in a study of T cell responses to AZD1222 COVID-19 vaccine. Method: immunoSEQ multiplex PCR; TCRdb's copy keeps in-frame clones and lacks some. The table has roughly 120,000 clones, about 90% seen once. This clone was seen more than once but under ten times. This CDR3 spans 13 amino acids. Trimming removed 10 bases at V and 0 bases at J, with 12 bases between. Germline CDR1 MDHEN, CDR2 SYDVKM. The sequence came from an adult in good health. The sequencing here drew on peripheral blood, taken on day 0 of AZD1222 vaccination. The chain couples TRBV28 to TRBJ1-2; possible D gene TRBD1, 5 bases. CDR3 sequence (DNA): TGTGCCATTTTCGACAGAACTAACTATGGCTACACCTTC. Translated, it gives CAIFDRTNYGYTF.